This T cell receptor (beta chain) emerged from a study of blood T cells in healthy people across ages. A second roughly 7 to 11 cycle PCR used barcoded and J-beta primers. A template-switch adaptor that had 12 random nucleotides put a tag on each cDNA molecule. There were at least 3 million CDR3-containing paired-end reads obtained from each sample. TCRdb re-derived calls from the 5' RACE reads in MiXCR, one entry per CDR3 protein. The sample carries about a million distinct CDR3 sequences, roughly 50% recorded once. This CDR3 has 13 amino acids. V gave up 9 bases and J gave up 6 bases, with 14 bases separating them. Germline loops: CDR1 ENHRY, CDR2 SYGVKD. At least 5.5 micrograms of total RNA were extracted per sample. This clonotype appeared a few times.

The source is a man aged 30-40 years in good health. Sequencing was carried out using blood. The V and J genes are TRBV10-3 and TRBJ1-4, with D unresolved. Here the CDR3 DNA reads TGTGCCATACTGAGGGAGGAGGATGAAAAACTGTTTTTT. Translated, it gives CAILREEDEKLFF.